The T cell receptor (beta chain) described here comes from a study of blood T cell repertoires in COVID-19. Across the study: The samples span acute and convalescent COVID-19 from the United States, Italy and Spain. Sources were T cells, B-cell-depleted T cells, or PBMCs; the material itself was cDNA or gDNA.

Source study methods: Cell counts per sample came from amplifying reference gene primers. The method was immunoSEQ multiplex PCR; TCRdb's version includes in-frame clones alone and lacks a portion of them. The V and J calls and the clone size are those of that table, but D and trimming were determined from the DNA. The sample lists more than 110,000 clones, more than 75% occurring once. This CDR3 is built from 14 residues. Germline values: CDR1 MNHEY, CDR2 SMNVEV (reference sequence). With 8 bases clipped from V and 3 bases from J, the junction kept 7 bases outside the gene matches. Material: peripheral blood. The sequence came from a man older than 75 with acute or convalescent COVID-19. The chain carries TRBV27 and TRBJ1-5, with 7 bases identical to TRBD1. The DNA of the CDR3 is TGTGCCAGCTCTGACAGGGAAAACAATCAGCCCCAGCATTTT. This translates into CASSDRENNQPQHF.